This T cell receptor (beta chain) was obtained from a study of OX40 agonist ivuxolimab in advanced cancers. Turning to the study itself: Antecedent anti-PD-1, anti-PD-L1 or anti-CTLA-4 therapy was permissible, with 30% to 50% having received some. Among those treated, three patients had partial responses, one with hepatocellular carcinoma and two with cutaneous melanoma.

Points on this clone: Antigen unknown.

Findings and caveats of the study: CD4+ and CD8+ blood T cells expanded clonally by week 6 at 0.1 to 3.0 mg/kg. Individuals who were partial responders at 0.1-3.0 mg/kg had clonal expansion that ranked among the lowest.

Looked up from germline, CDR1 is LGHNA and CDR2 is YSLEER. Trimming cost V 0 bases and J 4 bases, with 15 bases left between them. CDR3 size: 16 residues. Some clones are missing from TCRdb's copy, which holds only in-frame ones; the method was immunoSEQ multiplex PCR. The table records approximately 29,000 clones, just under 80% of them present only once. The starting material was CD4+ or CD8+ T cells sorted from blood, obtained in a trial of the OX40 agonist ivuxolimab. The chain links TRBV4-3 to TRBJ2-5; tentatively, D is TRBD2 (5 bases). The source is an adult with an advanced solid tumor such as melanoma, head and neck, liver or kidney cancer. CDR3 in DNA: TGCGCCAGCAGCCAAGAGCCGACCGGGGTGGCAGAGACCCAGTACTTC. It codes for CASSQEPTGVAETQYF.